The following is a T cell receptor (beta chain) sequence with its context. The antigen remains unidentified. These data are taken from a study of T cells in localized non-small cell lung cancer. The study's findings and limits: Adjacent lung had a median around 60 of the 100 largest tumor clones. Heterogeneity within the tumor remains possible, as just one region underwent sequencing. Higher T cell density in the blood was associated with longer overall survival, whereas higher adjacent-lung clonality associated with shorter survival. Adjacent uninvolved lung tissue had the highest T cell clonality, exceeding tumor.

TCRdb's table, derived via immunoSEQ multiplex PCR, lists solely in-frame clones and lacks some. The table records some 66,000 clones, 84% of them present only once. The CDR3 is 12 residues long. Germline loops: CDR1 SGDLS, CDR2 YYNGEE. V shed 3 bases, J shed 8 bases, and the junction held 4 bases outside the gene matches. Material: peripheral blood, obtained before any cancer treatment. The chain has TRBV9 and TRBJ1-2; TRBD1 matches at 7 bases. The sequence derives from a female donor at least 60 years old with stage I lung adenocarcinoma. The CDR3 sequence is CASSETGHGYTF. The CDR3 nucleotides read TGTGCCAGCAGCGAGACAGGGCACGGCTACACCTTC.